A selection of T cell receptor beta chains follows, all from one sample in a study of cytomegalovirus exposure and HLA in healthy donors. Data came from immunoSEQ multiplex PCR; TCRdb stores just in-frame clones and leaves some out. The data show under 250,000 clones, around 83% seen once. The sample consisted of PBMCs. The receptors stem from a woman aged 40 to 49 in good health and CMV-seronegative. Each CDR3 is given with its conserved first and last residue. D genes are given only for firm matches. Size values are once, few and many counts, or a class for expanded clones, and some rows have none.

d_gene: TRBD1
j_gene: TRBJ1-6
abundance: .
v_gene: TRBV27
CDR3nt: TGTGCCAGCAGTTTAGAACCTATACGGGACAGGGGAAATTCACCCCTCCACTTT
CDR3aa: CASSLEPIRDRGNSPLHF

d_gene: .
j_gene: TRBJ1-5
abundance: .
v_gene: TRBV6-5
CDR3nt: TGTGCCAGCAGAAGGACAGCCCTTAGCAATCAGCCCCAGCATTTT
CDR3aa: CASRRTALSNQPQHF

d_gene: .
j_gene: TRBJ2-1
abundance: .
v_gene: TRBV10-3
CDR3nt: TGTGCCATCAGTGGCCCCCGGACTGGTAAAAATTACAATGAGCAGTTCTTC
CDR3aa: CAISGPRTGKNYNEQFF

d_gene: .
j_gene: TRBJ2-1
abundance: .
v_gene: TRBV7-9
CDR3nt: TGTGCCAGCAGCTTCCCGGGTGTCTACAATGAGCAGTTCTTC
CDR3aa: CASSFPGVYNEQFF

d_gene: .
j_gene: TRBJ1-3
abundance: .
v_gene: TRBV6-6
CDR3nt: TGTGCCAGCAAACCTCCCGGGGGCTCTGGAAACACCATATATTTT
CDR3aa: CASKPPGGSGNTIYF

d_gene: .
j_gene: TRBJ2-7
abundance: .
v_gene: TRBV28
CDR3nt: TGTGCCAGCCTGAACAGGGGAGGCGCTTCCTACGAGCAGTACTTC
CDR3aa: CASLNRGGASYEQYF

d_gene: TRBD2
j_gene: TRBJ2-7
abundance: few
v_gene: TRBV4-1
CDR3nt: TGCGCCAGCAGCCAAGTGGTCTCTAGCGGGGTTCCGCCCTACGAGCAGTACTTC
CDR3aa: CASSQVVSSGVPPYEQYF

d_gene: .
j_gene: TRBJ2-1
abundance: .
v_gene: TRBV7-2
CDR3nt: TGTGCCAGCAGCCCGGCAGACTATGGAATTAATGAGCAGTTCTTC
CDR3aa: CASSPADYGINEQFF

d_gene: TRBD1
j_gene: TRBJ1-2
abundance: .
v_gene: TRBV11-2
CDR3nt: TGTGCCAGCAGCCCACCGGGACAGGAAGCTTATGGCTACACCTTC
CDR3aa: CASSPPGQEAYGYTF

d_gene: TRBD2
j_gene: TRBJ2-2
abundance: .
v_gene: TRBV9
CDR3nt: TGTGCCAGCAGCGTAGTCGCTAGCGGGAGTACCGGGGAGCTGTTTTTT
CDR3aa: CASSVVASGSTGELFF

d_gene: .
j_gene: TRBJ2-1
abundance: .
v_gene: TRBV30
CDR3nt: TGTGCCTGGAGTGAAAAGACAGGCCCGGTGTTCTTC
CDR3aa: CAWSEKTGPVFF

d_gene: TRBD2
j_gene: TRBJ2-2
abundance: .
v_gene: TRBV30
CDR3nt: TGTGCCTGGAGTGTACGGACTAGTGCCGGGGAGCTGTTTTTT
CDR3aa: CAWSVRTSAGELFF

d_gene: .
j_gene: TRBJ2-2
abundance: .
v_gene: TRBV21-1
CDR3nt: TGTGCCAGCAGCGCCATCGGGGACTCTAGCACCGGGGAGCTGTTTTTT
CDR3aa: CASSAIGDSSTGELFF

d_gene: .
j_gene: TRBJ2-1
abundance: .
v_gene: TRBV7-2
CDR3nt: TGTGCCAGCAGCCTAAGACAGGGAGGCCACAATGAGCAGTTCTTC
CDR3aa: CASSLRQGGHNEQFF

d_gene: TRBD1
j_gene: TRBJ1-2
abundance: .
v_gene: TRBV28
CDR3nt: TGTGCCAGCAGTTCGGCAGGGGGCAGCGGCTACACCTTC
CDR3aa: CASSSAGGSGYTF

d_gene: TRBD2
j_gene: TRBJ2-3
abundance: .
v_gene: TRBV7-9
CDR3nt: TGTTCCAGCAGCTTCCCAAGCGGGAGAAGTGATACGCAGTATTTT
CDR3aa: CSSSFPSGRSDTQYF

d_gene: .
j_gene: TRBJ1-2
abundance: .
v_gene: TRBV19
CDR3nt: TGTGCCAGTAGTATTACAGGGAACTATGGCTACACCTTC
CDR3aa: CASSITGNYGYTF

d_gene: .
j_gene: TRBJ2-3
abundance: .
v_gene: TRBV20-1
CDR3nt: TGCAGTGCTTCCCTCCTTGATACGCAGTATTTT
CDR3aa: CSASLLDTQYF

d_gene: TRBD1
j_gene: TRBJ2-7
abundance: .
v_gene: TRBV4-2
CDR3nt: TGTGCCAGCAGCCAATTAGGTTTCAACAGGGGAGCTGCCGAGCAGTACTTC
CDR3aa: CASSQLGFNRGAAEQYF

d_gene: .
j_gene: TRBJ2-3
abundance: .
v_gene: TRBV30
CDR3nt: TGTGCCTGGAGTGCACTTCGACTAGATACGCAGTATTTT
CDR3aa: CAWSALRLDTQYF

d_gene: .
j_gene: TRBJ2-7
abundance: .
v_gene: TRBV28
CDR3nt: TGTGCCAGCAGCCCTAGCCCTGCCTACGAGCAGTACTTC
CDR3aa: CASSPSPAYEQYF

d_gene: TRBD1
j_gene: TRBJ1-1
abundance: .
v_gene: TRBV28
CDR3nt: TGTGCCAGCATTACAGGGGAGGTGACTGAAGCTTTCTTT
CDR3aa: CASITGEVTEAFF

d_gene: TRBD1
j_gene: TRBJ1-5
abundance: .
v_gene: TRBV28
CDR3nt: TGTGCCTCCAGGACAGGGGTCGGTCAGCCCCAGCATTTT
CDR3aa: CASRTGVGQPQHF

d_gene: TRBD1
j_gene: TRBJ2-2
abundance: .
v_gene: TRBV27
CDR3nt: TGTGCCAGCAGTTTAGAGGGACAGAATCCCACCGGGGAGCTGTTTTTT
CDR3aa: CASSLEGQNPTGELFF

d_gene: TRBD1
j_gene: TRBJ2-7
abundance: .
v_gene: TRBV10-2
CDR3nt: TGCGCCAGCACGGACAGGAATTACGAGCAGTACTTC
CDR3aa: CASTDRNYEQYF

d_gene: TRBD2
j_gene: TRBJ2-1
abundance: .
v_gene: TRBV27
CDR3nt: TGTGCCAGCAGTGCGGGACTAGCGAGGTACAATGAGCAGTTCTTC
CDR3aa: CASSAGLARYNEQFF

d_gene: TRBD2
j_gene: TRBJ2-7
abundance: .
v_gene: TRBV27
CDR3nt: TGTGCCAGCAGACAGGGACTAGCGGGCCCGTATACCTACGAGCAGTACTTC
CDR3aa: CASRQGLAGPYTYEQYF

d_gene: TRBD2
j_gene: TRBJ2-1
abundance: .
v_gene: TRBV5-1
CDR3nt: TGCGCCAGCAGCTTGAGGGCACTAGCGGGAACAAGCAATGAGCAGTTCTTC
CDR3aa: CASSLRALAGTSNEQFF

d_gene: TRBD1
j_gene: TRBJ2-7
abundance: .
v_gene: TRBV6-5
CDR3nt: TGTGCCAGCAGTTCATCCGGACAGGGTCCCCCCTACGAGCAGTACTTC
CDR3aa: CASSSSGQGPPYEQYF

d_gene: .
j_gene: TRBJ2-7
abundance: .
v_gene: TRBV13
CDR3nt: TGTGCCAGCAGCTCCCACTACGAGCAGTACTTC
CDR3aa: CASSSHYEQYF

d_gene: .
j_gene: TRBJ2-1
abundance: .
v_gene: TRBV28
CDR3nt: TGTGCCAGCAGCCGGGAGCAGGGCGCCATTTACAATGAGCAGTTCTTC
CDR3aa: CASSREQGAIYNEQFF

d_gene: .
j_gene: TRBJ2-7
abundance: .
v_gene: TRBV5-4
CDR3nt: TGTGCCAGCAGCTTGGAACAGGGATCCTACGAGCAGTACTTC
CDR3aa: CASSLEQGSYEQYF

d_gene: TRBD2
j_gene: TRBJ2-3
abundance: .
v_gene: TRBV7-9
CDR3nt: TGTGCCAGCAACCCGGGGGGGGCGATCACAGATACGCAGTATTTT
CDR3aa: CASNPGGAITDTQYF

d_gene: .
j_gene: TRBJ1-2
abundance: .
v_gene: TRBV29-1
CDR3nt: TGCAGCGTGATTTCACCGGGACTGACTAACTATGGCTACACCTTC
CDR3aa: CSVISPGLTNYGYTF

d_gene: .
j_gene: TRBJ1-1
abundance: .
v_gene: TRBV4-2
CDR3nt: TGTGCCAGCAGCCAAGTTAGCGCGGGGTTGAACACTGAAGCTTTCTTT
CDR3aa: CASSQVSAGLNTEAFF

d_gene: TRBD1
j_gene: TRBJ1-1
abundance: .
v_gene: TRBV5-6
CDR3nt: TGTGCCAGCAGCTCCGTCCCTATGACAGGGGACACTGAAGCTTTCTTT
CDR3aa: CASSSVPMTGDTEAFF

d_gene: TRBD1
j_gene: TRBJ1-2
abundance: .
v_gene: TRBV19
CDR3nt: TGTGCCACCTCACCCTGGCAGGGGGCGGGAGGCTACACCTTC
CDR3aa: CATSPWQGAGGYTF

d_gene: .
j_gene: TRBJ2-3
abundance: .
v_gene: TRBV5-1
CDR3nt: TGCGCCAGCAGCTTGGCCTCTCGGCGGGGAGACACAGATACGCAGTATTTT
CDR3aa: CASSLASRRGDTDTQYF

d_gene: .
j_gene: TRBJ2-3
abundance: .
v_gene: TRBV2
CDR3nt: TGTGCCAGCAGTCCGGACAGAACAGATACGCAGTATTTT
CDR3aa: CASSPDRTDTQYF

d_gene: .
j_gene: TRBJ2-3
abundance: few
v_gene: TRBV10-3
CDR3nt: TGTGCCACCAGGACAGAGACAGATACGCAGTATTTT
CDR3aa: CATRTETDTQYF

d_gene: .
j_gene: TRBJ2-3
abundance: .
v_gene: TRBV7-3
CDR3nt: TGTGCCAGCAGCTTAGGGACTAGCACAGATACGCAGTATTTT
CDR3aa: CASSLGTSTDTQYF